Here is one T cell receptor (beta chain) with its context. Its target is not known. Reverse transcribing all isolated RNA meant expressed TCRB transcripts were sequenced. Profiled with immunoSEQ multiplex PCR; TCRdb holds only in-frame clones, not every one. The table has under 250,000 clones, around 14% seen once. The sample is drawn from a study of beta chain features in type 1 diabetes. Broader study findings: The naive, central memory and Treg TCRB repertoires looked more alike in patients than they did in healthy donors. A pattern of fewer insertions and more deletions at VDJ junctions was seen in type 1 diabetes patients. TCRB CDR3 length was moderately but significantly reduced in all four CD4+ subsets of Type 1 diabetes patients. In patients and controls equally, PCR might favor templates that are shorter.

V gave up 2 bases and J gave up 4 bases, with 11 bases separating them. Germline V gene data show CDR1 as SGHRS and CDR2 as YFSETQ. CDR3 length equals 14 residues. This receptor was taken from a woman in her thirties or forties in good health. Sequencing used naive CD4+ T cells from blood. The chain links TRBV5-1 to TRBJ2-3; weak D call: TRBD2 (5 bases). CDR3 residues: CASSFQGSADTQYF. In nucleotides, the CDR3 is TGCGCCAGCAGCTTTCAAGGGAGCGCAGATACGCAGTATTTT. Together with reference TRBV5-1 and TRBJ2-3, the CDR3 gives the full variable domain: KAGVTQTPRYLIKTRGQQVTLSCSPISGHRSVSWYQQTPGQGLQFLFEYFSETQRNKGNFPGRFSGRQFSNSRSEMNVSTLELGDSALYLCASSFQGSADTQYFGPGTRLTVL.